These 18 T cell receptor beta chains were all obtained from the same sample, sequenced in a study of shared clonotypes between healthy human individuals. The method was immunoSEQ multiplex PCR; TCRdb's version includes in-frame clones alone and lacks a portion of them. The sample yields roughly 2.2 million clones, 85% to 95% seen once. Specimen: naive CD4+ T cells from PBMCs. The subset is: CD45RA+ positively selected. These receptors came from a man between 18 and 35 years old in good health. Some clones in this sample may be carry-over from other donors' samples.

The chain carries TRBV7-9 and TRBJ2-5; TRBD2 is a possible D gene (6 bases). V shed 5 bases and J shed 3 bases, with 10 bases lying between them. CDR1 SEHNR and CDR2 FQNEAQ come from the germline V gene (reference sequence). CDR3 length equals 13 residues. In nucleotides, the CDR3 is TGTGCCAGCAGCCGCGGGGCGGAAGAGACCCAGTACTTC. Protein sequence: CASSRGAEETQYF.

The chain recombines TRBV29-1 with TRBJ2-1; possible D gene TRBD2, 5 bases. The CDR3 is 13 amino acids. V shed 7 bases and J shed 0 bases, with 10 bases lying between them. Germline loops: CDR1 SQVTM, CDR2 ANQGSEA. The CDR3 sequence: CSAPRGSYNEQFF. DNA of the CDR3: TGCAGCGCGCCTCGGGGCTCCTACAATGAGCAGTTCTTC.

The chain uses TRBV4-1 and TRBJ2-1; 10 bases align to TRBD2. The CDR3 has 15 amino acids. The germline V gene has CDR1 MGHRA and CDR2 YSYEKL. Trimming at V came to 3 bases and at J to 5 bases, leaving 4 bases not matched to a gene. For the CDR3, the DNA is TGCGCCAGCAGCCACCAACTAGCGGGAAACAATGAGCAGTTCTTC. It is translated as CASSHQLAGNNEQFF.

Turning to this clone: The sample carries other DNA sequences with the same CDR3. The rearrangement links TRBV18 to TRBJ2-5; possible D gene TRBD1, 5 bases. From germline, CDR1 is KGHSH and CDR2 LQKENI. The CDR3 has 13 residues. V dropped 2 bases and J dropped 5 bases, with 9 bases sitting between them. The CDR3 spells CASSPGAAETQYF. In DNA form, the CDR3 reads TGTGCCAGCTCACCAGGGGCCGCCGAGACCCAGTACTTC.

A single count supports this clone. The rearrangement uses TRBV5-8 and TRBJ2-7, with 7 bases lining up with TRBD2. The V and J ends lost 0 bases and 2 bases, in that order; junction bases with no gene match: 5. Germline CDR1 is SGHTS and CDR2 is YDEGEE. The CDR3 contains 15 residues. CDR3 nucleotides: TGTGCCAGCAGCTTGGAGCGGGGCAGGGCCTACGAGCAGTACTTC. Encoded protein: CASSLERGRAYEQYF.

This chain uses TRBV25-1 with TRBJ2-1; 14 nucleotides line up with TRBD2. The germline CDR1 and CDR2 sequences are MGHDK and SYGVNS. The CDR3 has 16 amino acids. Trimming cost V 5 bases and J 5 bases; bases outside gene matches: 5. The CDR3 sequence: CASSSLGLAGDNEQFF. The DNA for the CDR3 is TGTGCCAGCAGTTCTCTGGGACTAGCGGGGGACAATGAGCAGTTCTTC.

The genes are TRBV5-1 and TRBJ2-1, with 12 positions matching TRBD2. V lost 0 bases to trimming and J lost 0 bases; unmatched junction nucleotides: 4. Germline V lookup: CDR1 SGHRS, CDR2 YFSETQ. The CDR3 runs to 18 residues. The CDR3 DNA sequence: TGCGCCAGCAGCTTGGCGCTAGCGGGAGGGAGCTCCTACAATGAGCAGTTCTTC. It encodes CASSLALAGGSSYNEQFF.

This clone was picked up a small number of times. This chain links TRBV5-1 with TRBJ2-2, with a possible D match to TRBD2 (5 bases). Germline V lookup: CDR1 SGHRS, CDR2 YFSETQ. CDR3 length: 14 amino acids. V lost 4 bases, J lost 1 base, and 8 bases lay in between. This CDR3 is CASSDGMNTGELFF. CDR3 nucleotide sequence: TGCGCCAGCAGCGACGGGATGAACACCGGGGAGCTGTTTTTT.

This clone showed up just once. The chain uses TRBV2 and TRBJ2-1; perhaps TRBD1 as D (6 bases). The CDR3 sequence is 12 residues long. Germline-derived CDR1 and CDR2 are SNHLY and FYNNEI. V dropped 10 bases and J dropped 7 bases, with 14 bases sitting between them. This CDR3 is CATQDSTNEQFF. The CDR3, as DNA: TGTGCCACCCAGGACAGTACAAATGAGCAGTTCTTC.

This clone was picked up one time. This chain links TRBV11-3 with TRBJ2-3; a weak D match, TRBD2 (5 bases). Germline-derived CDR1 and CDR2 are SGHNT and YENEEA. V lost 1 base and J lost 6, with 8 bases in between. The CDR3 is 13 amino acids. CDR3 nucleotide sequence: TGTGCCAGCAGCTTAGGTCCGGGGGATACGCAGTATTTT. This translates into CASSLGPGDTQYF. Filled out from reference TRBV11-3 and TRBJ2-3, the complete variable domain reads EAGVVQSPRYKIIEKKQPVAFWCNPISGHNTLYWYLQNLGQGPELLIRYENEEAVDDSQLPKDRFSAERLKGVDSTLKIQPAELGDSAVYLCASSLGPGDTQYFGPGTRLTVL.

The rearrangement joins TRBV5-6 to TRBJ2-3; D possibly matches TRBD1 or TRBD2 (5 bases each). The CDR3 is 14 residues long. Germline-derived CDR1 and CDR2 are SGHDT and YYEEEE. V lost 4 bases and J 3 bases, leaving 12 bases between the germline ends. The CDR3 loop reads CASSPGRPTDTQYF. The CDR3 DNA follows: TGTGCCAGCAGCCCGGGACGGCCGACAGATACGCAGTATTTT.

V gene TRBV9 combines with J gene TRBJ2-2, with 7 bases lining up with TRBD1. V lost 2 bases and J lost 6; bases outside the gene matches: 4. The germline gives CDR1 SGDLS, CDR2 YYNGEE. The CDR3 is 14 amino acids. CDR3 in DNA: TGTGCCAGCAGCGTCTACACAGGGGCCGGGGAGCTGTTTTTT. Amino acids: CASSVYTGAGELFF.

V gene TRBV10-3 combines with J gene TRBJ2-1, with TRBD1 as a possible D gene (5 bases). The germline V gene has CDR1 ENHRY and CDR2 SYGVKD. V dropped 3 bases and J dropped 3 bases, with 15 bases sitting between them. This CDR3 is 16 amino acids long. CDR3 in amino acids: CAISDPSRRGYNEQFF. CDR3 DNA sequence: TGTGCCATCAGTGACCCCTCCCGAAGGGGCTACAATGAGCAGTTCTTC.

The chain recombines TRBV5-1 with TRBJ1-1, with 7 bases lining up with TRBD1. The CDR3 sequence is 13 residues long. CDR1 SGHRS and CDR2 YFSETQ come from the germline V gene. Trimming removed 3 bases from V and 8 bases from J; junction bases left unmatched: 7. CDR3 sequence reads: CASSYEGAPEAFF. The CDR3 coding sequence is TGCGCCAGCAGCTATGAGGGGGCACCCGAAGCTTTCTTT.

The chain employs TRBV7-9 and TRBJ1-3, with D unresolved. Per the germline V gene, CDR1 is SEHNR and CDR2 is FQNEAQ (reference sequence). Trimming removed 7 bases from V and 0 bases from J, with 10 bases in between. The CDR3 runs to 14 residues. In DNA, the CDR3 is TGTGCCAGCACCCCTCTGAACTCTGGAAACACCATATATTTT. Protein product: CASTPLNSGNTIYF.

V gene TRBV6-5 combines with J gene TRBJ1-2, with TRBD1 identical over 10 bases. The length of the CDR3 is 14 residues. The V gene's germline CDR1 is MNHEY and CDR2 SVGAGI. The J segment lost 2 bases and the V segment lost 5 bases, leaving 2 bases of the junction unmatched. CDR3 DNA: TGTGCCAGCAGTAAGGGACAGGGGAACTATGGCTACACCTTC. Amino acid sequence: CASSKGQGNYGYTF.

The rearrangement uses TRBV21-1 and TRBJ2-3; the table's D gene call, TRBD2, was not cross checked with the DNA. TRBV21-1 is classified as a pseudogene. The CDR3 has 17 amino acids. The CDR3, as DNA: TGTGCCAGCAGCAAAGGTCCCCCAGCGGACCACACAGATACGCAGTATTTT. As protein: CASSKGPPADHTDTQYF.

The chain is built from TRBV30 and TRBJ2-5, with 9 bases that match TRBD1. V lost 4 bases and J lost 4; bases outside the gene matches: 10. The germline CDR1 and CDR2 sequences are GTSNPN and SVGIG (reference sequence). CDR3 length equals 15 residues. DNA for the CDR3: TGTGCCTGGACTCAAGGACAGGGGAGGGCAGAGACCCAGTACTTC. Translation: CAWTQGQGRAETQYF.